This is a list of T cell receptor beta chains from one sample in a study of T cell responses to AZD1222 COVID-19 vaccine. Profiling relied on immunoSEQ multiplex PCR, and the TCRdb table lists in-frame clones only, not all of them. The data show about 110,000 clones, just over 85% seen once. This specimen consisted of peripheral blood, obtained on day 0 of AZD1222 vaccination. All receptors come from an adult in good health. CDR3s include the opening cysteine and the closing phenylalanine or tryptophan. The D gene is left open where the match is weak. Rows give clone size only sometimes, using once, few, many, or a class for an expanded clone.

few,.,TRBJ2-1,TRBV4-1,CASSQDLGNEQFF,TGCGCCAGCAGCCAAGATTTGGGCAATGAGCAGTTCTTC
.,.,TRBJ1-1,TRBV30,CAWSVRTDEAFF,TGTGCCTGGAGTGTAAGGACGGATGAAGCTTTCTTT
.,.,TRBJ2-5,TRBV4-1,CASSQEGIQETQYF,TGCGCCAGCAGCCAAGAGGGGATCCAAGAGACCCAGTACTTC
.,TRBD1,TRBJ1-1,TRBV4-3,CASSQGRTGTEAFF,TGCGCCAGCAGCCAAGGAAGGACAGGGACTGAAGCTTTCTTT
.,TRBD1,TRBJ2-1,TRBV9,CASSVDRVQYNEQFF,TGTGCCAGCAGCGTTGACAGGGTCCAATACAATGAGCAGTTCTTC
.,TRBD1,TRBJ1-5,TRBV28,CASSFRWDRSNQPQHF,TGTGCCAGCAGTTTCCGTTGGGACAGGAGTAATCAGCCCCAGCATTTT
.,.,TRBJ1-6,TRBV3-1/TRBV3-2,CASSQDTNSPLHF,TGTGCCAGCAGCCAAGATACAAATTCACCCCTCCACTTT
.,.,TRBJ1-2,TRBV19,CASSRNRDGYGYTF,TGTGCCAGTAGTAGAAACAGGGACGGCTATGGCTACACCTTC
once,.,TRBJ1-4,TRBV30,CAWSVLYQGSNEKLFF,TGTGCCTGGAGTGTACTATATCAGGGGTCTAATGAAAAACTGTTTTTT
.,TRBD1,TRBJ1-3,TRBV28,CASSQGGQTGNTIYF,TGTGCCAGCAGCCAAGGGGGACAGACTGGAAACACCATATATTTT
.,.,TRBJ1-2,TRBV6-5,CASSSAGPGYTF,TGTGCCAGCAGTTCGGCAGGGCCTGGCTACACCTTC
.,TRBD1,TRBJ1-6,TRBV5-1,CASSLGGTGNNSPLHF,TGCGCCAGCAGCTTGGGTGGGACAGGCAATAATTCACCCCTCCACTTT
.,TRBD1,TRBJ2-7,TRBV5-1,CASSPGQGETEQYF,TGCGCCAGCAGCCCCGGACAGGGGGAGACTGAGCAGTACTTC
.,.,TRBJ2-1,TRBV4-3,CASSQEGHWGDEQFF,TGCGCCAGCAGCCAAGAGGGACACTGGGGGGATGAGCAGTTCTTC
.,.,TRBJ2-7,TRBV7-9,CASSFPGLIGGQYF,TGTGCCAGCAGCTTCCCCGGACTCATCGGGGGGCAGTACTTC
.,TRBD2,TRBJ2-3,TRBV18,CASSAGTSGALTQYF,TGTGCCAGCTCAGCCGGGACTAGCGGGGCCCTCACGCAGTATTTT
.,.,TRBJ1-6,TRBV3-1/TRBV3-2,CASSERGGNSPLHF,TGTGCCAGCAGCGAACGGGGGGGGAATTCACCCCTCCACTTT
.,.,TRBJ2-2,TRBV5-6,CASSPTGSGELFF,TGTGCCAGCAGCCCGACAGGTTCCGGGGAGCTGTTTTTT
.,.,TRBJ1-6,TRBV7-9,CASSTGSENSPLHF,TGTGCCAGCAGCACAGGGTCGGAGAATTCACCCCTCCACTTT
.,TRBD1,TRBJ1-5,TRBV2,CASTRGQIGNQPQHF,TGTGCCAGCACCCGGGGACAGATCGGCAATCAGCCCCAGCATTTT
.,.,TRBJ2-5,TRBV20-1,CSASVGPPGTQYF,TGCAGTGCTAGTGTAGGCCCCCCGGGGACCCAGTACTTC
.,.,TRBJ1-2,TRBV6-5,CASSFGVLSYYGYTF,TGTGCCAGCAGTTTCGGGGTCCTGAGCTACTATGGCTACACCTTC
.,.,TRBJ2-3,TRBV18,CASSRDTSTDTQYF,TGTGCCAGCTCTAGGGACACCTCCACAGATACGCAGTATTTT
few,.,TRBJ2-3,TRBV15,CATSRDEGWGTDTQYF,TGTGCCACCAGCAGAGATGAGGGGTGGGGCACAGATACGCAGTATTTT
few,.,TRBJ1-6,TRBV5-4,CASSFAGWTGNSPLHF,TGTGCCAGCAGCTTCGCAGGCTGGACTGGGAATTCACCCCTCCACTTT
.,TRBD1,TRBJ2-3,TRBV24-1,CATSDRDRGSKGQTRLYF,TGTGCCACCAGTGATCGGGACAGGGGTTCGAAAGGGCAGACCAGGCTGTATTTT
once,TRBD1,TRBJ1-4,TRBV7-9,CASSGQGYEKLFF,TGTGCCAGCAGCGGACAGGGGTATGAAAAACTGTTTTTT
.,.,TRBJ1-4,TRBV5-1,CASSLGGPTNEKLFF,TGCGCCAGCAGCTTGGGGGGCCCAACTAATGAAAAACTGTTTTTT
.,.,TRBJ1-1,TRBV7-3,CASSSRGNTEAFF,TGTGCCAGCAGCTCCAGGGGGAACACTGAAGCTTTCTTT
.,.,TRBJ1-2,TRBV9,CASSVATVGGKGDYGYTF,TGTGCCAGCAGCGTAGCCACTGTGGGGGGTAAGGGAGACTATGGCTACACCTTC
.,.,TRBJ1-1,TRBV28,CASRHRTRVAFF,TGTGCCAGCAGACATCGGACACGAGTAGCTTTCTTT
.,.,TRBJ2-3,TRBV5-4,CASSNLGPLGTDTQYF,TGTGCCAGCTCGAATCTAGGGCCTCTGGGCACAGATACGCAGTATTTT
.,TRBD1,TRBJ1-6,TRBV6-5,CASMRGQGPSPLHF,TGTGCCAGCATGAGGGGACAGGGGCCTTCACCCCTCCACTTT
.,.,TRBJ2-1,TRBV2,CASSAVGGGSYNEQFF,TGTGCCAGCAGTGCGGTCGGGGGAGGCTCCTACAATGAGCAGTTCTTC
.,.,TRBJ2-1,TRBV15,CATSRAPGRTYNEQFF,TGTGCCACCAGCAGAGCTCCGGGTAGGACCTACAATGAGCAGTTCTTC
.,TRBD1,TRBJ2-1,TRBV3-1/TRBV3-2,CASSPGTGGFNEQFF,TGTGCCAGCAGCCCTGGGACAGGGGGTTTCAATGAGCAGTTCTTC
.,.,TRBJ1-6,TRBV4-3,CASSLGGGNSPLHF,TGCGCCAGCAGCCTCGGGGGGGGTAATTCACCCCTCCACTTT
.,TRBD2,TRBJ2-7,TRBV28,CATSPSGGRDEQYF,TGTGCCACCTCCCCGTCGGGGGGACGGGACGAGCAGTACTTC
.,.,TRBJ1-4,TRBV5-4,CASSPDRTTNEKLFF,TGTGCCAGCAGCCCAGACAGAACAACTAATGAAAAACTGTTTTTT
once,TRBD1,TRBJ2-7,TRBV7-8,CASTSFWDRGGRTMYEQYF,TGTGCCAGCACCTCGTTTTGGGACAGGGGCGGTAGAACGATGTACGAGCAGTACTTC
.,.,TRBJ2-2,TRBV30,CAWSGQTKTGELFF,TGTGCCTGGAGTGGACAGACCAAAACCGGGGAGCTGTTTTTT
.,TRBD2,TRBJ2-2,TRBV6-2/TRBV6-3,CASSYSSSGGADTGELFF,TGTGCCAGCAGTTACTCGTCTAGCGGGGGGGCGGACACCGGGGAGCTGTTTTTT
.,.,TRBJ2-3,TRBV6-5,CASSRQGDTQYF,TGTGCCAGCAGTCGTCAGGGGGATACGCAGTATTTT